This entry describes one TCR beta chain. Its antigen is not known. Assay used: immunoSEQ multiplex PCR; TCRdb lists only in-frame clones, some missing. Of some 37,000 clones in the sample, more than 70% were seen once. The sample comes from a study of STAT3 mutations in large granular lymphocyte leukemia. Study-wide findings and caveats: At least one immunodominant TCR beta clonotype appeared in every T-cell large granular lymphocyte leukemia patient. TCR clonotype switching after therapy occurred in about 30% of the 18 patients. Samples missed the first appearance of the clone.

The receptor comes from a human donor with T large granular lymphocyte leukemia. Some clones in this sample may be carry-over from other donors' samples. The sequenced sample consisted of PBMCs.

The CDR3 DNA follows: TGCGCCAGCAGCTTCTCTCCGGGGGGCGGAGATACGCAGTATTTT. Translating gives CASSFSPGGGDTQYF. J is TRBJ2-3 and V is TRBV5-1; D might be TRBD2 (7 bases). V was trimmed by 2 bases and J by 5 bases, leaving 15 bases between them. The germline gives CDR1 SGHRS, CDR2 YFSETQ. The CDR3 consists of 15 residues. The entire variable domain, with the rest obtained from reference TRBV5-1 and TRBJ2-3, is as follows: KAGVTQTPRYLIKTRGQQVTLSCSPISGHRSVSWYQQTPGQGLQFLFEYFSETQRNKGNFPGRFSGRQFSNSRSEMNVSTLELGDSALYLCASSFSPGGGDTQYFGPGTRLTVL.